This TCR beta chain was observed in a study of shared clonotypes between healthy human individuals. Sequencing was performed with immunoSEQ multiplex PCR; in TCRdb, only in-frame clones are kept and a portion is missing. The repertoire holds hundreds of thousands of clones, with 55% to 75% as singletons. The CDR3 runs to 14 residues. Germline CDR1 reads SGHKS; CDR2 reads YYEKEE (reference sequence). V lost 0 bases to trimming and J lost 6 bases, with 9 bases between them. The chain has TRBV5-5 and TRBJ2-2; D perhaps matches TRBD1 (6 bases). The TCR was taken from a woman aged 25 to 39 in good health. The sequencing input was memory CD4+ T cells sorted from blood. Subset here: CD45RA-negative fraction. The CDR3, as DNA: TGTGCCAGCAGCTTGGGGCCAGGGGCCGGGGAGCTGTTTTTT. This sequence encodes CASSLGPGAGELFF.